This TCR beta chain emerged from a study of beta chain features in type 1 diabetes. This clone has a handful of counts. Its cognate antigen is unknown. Regarding the study as a whole: Sequencing from cDNA could over-represent high-TCR-expressing cells. Moderately but significantly shorter TCRB CDR3s were found in Type 1 diabetes patients in all four CD4+ subsets.

Germline V CDR1 and CDR2: SGHVS, FQNEAQ. Trimming cost V 1 base and J 8 bases, with 23 bases left between them. CDR3 length equals 18 residues. The sequenced template was cDNA made from the entire isolated RNA. The assay was immunoSEQ multiplex PCR, and TCRdb's table has in-frame clones only and misses some. Of 600,000 to 700,000 clones in the sample, around an eighth were seen once. Via the markers CD45RO/CCR7/CD25/CD127/CD95/CD27, stem cell-like memory, regulatory, central memory and naive CD4+ cells were sorted. This sequence originates from a man aged 25 to 45 with type 1 diabetes. The specimen was naive CD4+ T cells from blood. The chain is built from TRBV7-8 and TRBJ1-4; TRBD1 is a possible D gene (6 bases). CDR3 sequence (DNA): TGTGCCAGCAGCTTAGTAAAGGGGACACCTCGAGAGGCAGAAAAACTGTTTTTT. Its protein is CASSLVKGTPREAEKLFF.